This T cell receptor beta chain was documented in a study of cytomegalovirus exposure and HLA in healthy donors. This CDR3 is built from 15 residues. After removal of 6 bases from V and 2 bases from J, the junction contained 5 bases not matched to a gene. Germline CDR1 and CDR2: MDHEN and SYDVKM. The PCR had 60 Vbeta and 13 Jbeta primers. Measured with immunoSEQ multiplex PCR; TCRdb has only the in-frame clones, and not every one. This sample lists tens of thousands of clones; its ten largest clones have 3.5%. This clonotype was sampled from a man aged 40-50 years in good health and CMV-seronegative. Sequenced input: PBMCs. This chain connects TRBV28 to TRBJ2-7; 12 bases align to TRBD1. Written as DNA, the CDR3 is TGTGCCAGCAGCCTGGGGACAGGGGGCCCCTACGAGCAGTACTTC. Protein sequence: CASSLGTGGPYEQYF.